The next 6 T cell receptor beta chains were all read from a single sample in a study of T-cell reconstitution after alpha-beta-depleted transplantation in children. Preparing the TCRbeta library involved the use of unique molecular identifiers. Each CDR3 protein is one row after TCRdb ran MiXCR on the PCR reads. The table lists 500,000 to 600,000 distinct CDR3 sequences, around 20% of them singletons. The sample here was PBMCs from the stem cell graft donor, taken from the stem cell graft. The receptor source for this set is a human donor who donated a stem cell graft to a child with acute lymphoblastic leukemia.

The sample holds a few counts of this clonotype. This chain joins TRBV5-1 and TRBJ1-1; 9 nucleotides line up with TRBD1. CDR3 length equals 16 residues. Germline values: CDR1 SGHRS, CDR2 YFSETQ. Trimming cost V 4 bases and J 4 bases; bases outside gene matches: 11. CDR3 nucleotides: TGCGCCAGCAGCCCGGGGACAGGGAGGGAGAGCACTGAAGCTTTCTTT. The encoded protein is CASSPGTGRESTEAFF.

The chain carries TRBV5-1 and TRBJ2-2, with a possible D match to TRBD1 (5 bases). Per the germline V gene, CDR1 is SGHRS and CDR2 is YFSETQ. This CDR3 has 14 amino acids. Trimming removed 5 bases at V and 6 bases at J, with 14 bases between. This CDR3 is CASRPQGNAGELFF. CDR3 DNA sequence: TGCGCCAGCAGGCCCCAGGGTAACGCCGGGGAGCTGTTTTTT.

The CDR3 here is CASSSPNPTPGELFF. The CDR3 nucleotides are TGTGCCAGCAGTTCACCCAACCCGACTCCCGGGGAGCTGTTTTTT. The chain couples TRBV27 to TRBJ2-2; D is unresolved. The CDR3 is 15 amino acids. CDR1 and CDR2 from the germline V gene are MNHEY and SMNVEV (reference sequence). V lost 4 bases to trimming and J lost 6 bases, with 15 bases between them.

Only a few counts were recorded for this clonotype. The V gene is TRBV7-9, the J gene TRBJ2-3; 8 positions match TRBD2. The CDR3 length is 15 residues. Germline loops: CDR1 SEHNR, CDR2 FQNEAQ (reference sequence). The V segment lost 0 bases and the J segment 5 bases; nucleotides outside the gene matches: 4. CDR3 in DNA: TGTGCCAGCAGCTTAGCGATGACTAGCGAAGATACGCAGTATTTT. Its protein product is CASSLAMTSEDTQYF.

In its sample, this clonotype was seen a few times. The chain links TRBV5-1 to TRBJ2-7; 8 nucleotides match TRBD2. The V segment lost 1 base and the J segment 4 bases; nucleotides outside the gene matches: 4. CDR1 SGHRS and CDR2 YFSETQ come from the germline V gene. The CDR3 is 14 residues long. CDR3 nucleotides: TGCGCCAGCAGCTTGCAGCGGGAGCCGTACGAGCAGTACTTC. It is translated as CASSLQREPYEQYF.

The chain recombines TRBV12-3 or TRBV12-4 with TRBJ2-1, with D perhaps being TRBD1 or TRBD2 (5 bases each). The V end was cut by 6 bases, the J end by 10 bases, with 13 bases between. The CDR3 length is 12 residues. CDR3 DNA sequence: TGTGCCAGCAGGCCGGGGCCCAGGGAGCAGTTCTTC. Amino acids: CASRPGPREQFF.